The 2 T cell receptor beta chains listed next were all sequenced from one sample in a study of shared clonotypes between healthy human individuals. Measured with immunoSEQ multiplex PCR; TCRdb has only the in-frame clones, and not every one. The repertoire holds about 2.3 million clones, with more than 80% as singletons. Material: naive CD4+ T cells from PBMCs. As for subset: CD45RA+ positively selected. The receptor source for this set is a man in his late teens or twenties in good health. Some clones in this sample may be carry-over from other donors' samples.

This clone occurred once. V gene TRBV6-5 combines with J gene TRBJ1-5, with D perhaps TRBD1 (5 bases). This CDR3 contains 14 residues. CDR1 is MNHEY and CDR2 is SVGAGI in the germline V gene. V was shortened by 5 bases and J by 4 bases, with 12 bases between the two germline ends. For the CDR3, the DNA is TGTGCCAGCAGTGCCTCCAGACAGAATCAGCCCCAGCATTTT. Translating it yields CASSASRQNQPQHF.

V is TRBV7-6 and J is TRBJ1-3; 8 positions agree with TRBD1. Trimming removed 5 bases from V and 5 bases from J; junction bases left unmatched: 11. The CDR3 has 16 amino acids. The V gene's germline CDR1 is SGHVS and CDR2 FNYEAQ. The DNA for the CDR3 is TGTGCCAGCAGCGCGCCCGACAGGGGTTCTCGAAACACCATATATTTT. Residues: CASSAPDRGSRNTIYF.